One sample yielded the 10 T cell receptor beta chains listed below, sequenced in a study of cytomegalovirus exposure and HLA in healthy donors. PCR was performed using 60 Vbeta and 13 Jbeta primers. TCRdb keeps only in-frame clones here, not all; method: immunoSEQ multiplex PCR. Among about 160,000 clones, 82% were seen once, and the ten largest hold roughly 1.6%. The sequenced material came from PBMCs. The receptors were sampled from a girl aged 10 to 17 in good health and CMV-seropositive.

The V call is TRBV5-4, the J call TRBJ2-5, with TRBD1 matching over 11 bases. The CDR3 has 16 residues. In germline, CDR1 is SGHNT, CDR2 YYREEE (reference sequence). The trim removed 1 base at V and 4 bases at J, leaving 6 bases unmatched. The DNA for the CDR3 is TGTGCCAGCAGCTTGAGGGGGACAGGGGGTGCAGAGACCCAGTACTTC. Translating gives CASSLRGTGGAETQYF.

The V gene is TRBV2, the J gene TRBJ1-4; no reliable D call. Trimming removed 3 bases at V and 5 bases at J, with 16 bases between. This CDR3 has 16 amino acids. Per the germline V gene, CDR1 is SNHLY and CDR2 is FYNNEI. DNA for the CDR3: TGTGCCAGCAGTGACATCCCCCGGGAGATAAATGAAAAACTGTTTTTT. Encoded protein: CASSDIPREINEKLFF.

V usage is TRBV28 and J usage is TRBJ2-7; 7 positions match TRBD2. V shed 4 bases and J 0 bases; nucleotides not matched to a gene: 6. The CDR3 runs 15 residues. Germline V gene data show CDR1 as MDHEN and CDR2 as SYDVKM. The CDR3 loop reads CASSSYGGSSYEQYF. For the CDR3, the DNA is TGTGCCAGCAGTTCCTACGGCGGGAGCTCCTACGAGCAGTACTTC.

V gene TRBV6-1 combines with J gene TRBJ2-5; 7 bases align to TRBD2. CDR1 is MNHNS, CDR2 SASEGT, per germline. CDR3 size: 13 residues. J gave up 5 bases and V 8 bases, and 8 bases lay outside the gene matches. CDR3 bases: TGTGCCAGCGGACTAGGGTCTGCGGAGACCCAGTACTTC. Translation: CASGLGSAETQYF.

The rearrangement joins TRBV5-1 to TRBJ1-2; 10 nucleotides align to TRBD1. CDR1 and CDR2 (germline): SGHRS, YFSETQ. V shed 5 bases and J 4 bases; nucleotides not matched to a gene: 11. The CDR3 sequence is 16 residues long. In DNA form, the CDR3 reads TGCGCCAGCAGACTGGGCGGGACAGGGGAATCCTATGGCTACACCTTC. Translated: CASRLGGTGESYGYTF. Supplemented by reference TRBV5-1 and TRBJ1-2, the full variable domain reads KAGVTQTPRYLIKTRGQQVTLSCSPISGHRSVSWYQQTPGQGLQFLFEYFSETQRNKGNFPGRFSGRQFSNSRSEMNVSTLELGDSALYLCASRLGGTGESYGYTFGSGTRLTVV.

This clone was recorded once. The rearrangement joins TRBV10-3 to TRBJ2-3; D is undetermined. Germline CDR1 is ENHRY and CDR2 is SYGVKD. The V and J ends lost 11 bases and 0 bases respectively, with 15 bases between them. There are 14 residues in the CDR3. CDR3 sequence reads: CALRLDSSTDTQYF. CDR3 nucleotides: TGTGCCCTACGACTGGATTCTAGCACAGATACGCAGTATTTT.

This chain uses TRBV7-8 with TRBJ2-1, with TRBD2 matching 12 bases. This CDR3 spans 16 amino acids. The germline CDR1 and CDR2 sequences are SGHVS and FQNEAQ. With V trimmed by 1 base and J by 10 bases, 8 bases remained unmatched. CDR3 sequence reads: CASSLGSSGRAWEQFF. DNA for the CDR3: TGTGCCAGCAGCTTAGGGTCTAGCGGGAGGGCCTGGGAGCAGTTCTTC.

The chain couples TRBV15 to TRBJ2-3; D might be TRBD1 (6 bases). The CDR3 runs to 15 residues. From germline, CDR1 is LNHNV and CDR2 YYDKDF (reference sequence). Between the trimmed V and J ends, which lost 1 base and 2 bases, there was a span of 10 bases. This chain's CDR3 is CATSRVGGPTDTQYF. Written as DNA, the CDR3 is TGTGCCACCAGCAGAGTTGGGGGCCCCACAGATACGCAGTATTTT.

The V and J genes are TRBV7-8 and TRBJ2-1; the match to TRBD2 covers 8 bases. The CDR3 is 15 residues long. J was trimmed by 4 bases and V by 5 bases; bases with no gene match: 7. Germline values: CDR1 SGHVS, CDR2 FQNEAQ. CDR3 nucleotides: TGTGCCAGCAGCCCAGGGGCTAGCGGGTACAATGAGCAGTTCTTC. Translating gives CASSPGASGYNEQFF.

The V gene is TRBV28, the J gene TRBJ1-1; no clear D. Trimming removed 6 bases from V and 1 base from J, with 9 bases in between. CDR1 MDHEN and CDR2 SYDVKM come from the germline V gene. This CDR3 comprises 13 residues. Written as DNA, the CDR3 is TGTGCCAGCAGCCCGGTCTGGAACACTGAAGCTTTCTTT. Its translation: CASSPVWNTEAFF.